This entry lists 12 T cell receptor beta chains sequenced from one sample in a study of CD8 T cells in ankylosing spondylitis. TCRdb independently ran MiXCR on the 5' RACE reads; one entry per CDR3 protein. This sample has under 950,000 distinct CDR3 sequences, with around 19% found just once. Study-wide results and limits: Made up of about eight highly homologous variants, a TCR beta motif appeared characteristic of ankylosing spondylitis blood.

No antigens are known for them. Sequences were obtained from blood, either unsorted or a sorted T cell fraction (not recorded which). These receptors all come from a male donor with ankylosing spondylitis.

This clonotype has a handful of counts. The chain couples TRBV5-6 to TRBJ2-5; D remains unclear. The germline V and J ends were trimmed by 1 base and 0 bases, with 7 bases remaining between them. Germline-derived CDR1 and CDR2 are SGHDT and YYEEEE. The CDR3 length is 14 residues. The CDR3 nucleotides are TGTGCCAGCAGCTTGCGAGACTACCAAGAGACCCAGTACTTC. Encoded protein: CASSLRDYQETQYF. The full variable domain, rest sourced from reference TRBV5-6 and TRBJ2-5, is DAGVTQSPTHLIKTRGQQVTLRCSPKSGHDTVSWYQQALGQGPQFIFQYYEEEERQRGNFPDRFSGHQFPNYSSELNVNALLLGDSALYLCASSLRDYQETQYFGPGTRLLVL.

This chain links TRBV11-1 with TRBJ2-3; no firm D call. This CDR3 comprises 14 residues. Germline CDR1 is SGHAT and CDR2 is FQDESV (reference sequence). The V end lost 2 bases, the J end lost 1 base, and 7 bases lay between the germline ends. CDR3 amino acids: CASSLPLGTDTQYF. The CDR3 DNA sequence: TGTGCCAGCAGCTTACCGCTAGGCACAGATACGCAGTATTTT.

This clonotype was detected a few times. V and J are TRBV28 and TRBJ1-2; 8 nucleotides agree with TRBD1. There are 13 residues in the CDR3. The ends lost 5 bases at V and 7 bases at J; junction bases unmatched: 6. CDR1 and CDR2 (germline): MDHEN, SYDVKM. The CDR3: CASSRRTGRGYTF. The CDR3, as DNA: TGTGCCAGCAGTCGACGGACAGGGCGTGGCTACACCTTC.

This clonotype was seen more than once but under ten times. The V and J genes are TRBV6-5 and TRBJ1-5; D is uncertain. Germline loops: CDR1 MNHEY, CDR2 SVGAGI. V lost 0 bases, J lost 5 bases, and 8 bases lay in between. The CDR3 consists of 14 residues. CDR3 nucleotide sequence: TGTGCCAGCAGTTACTCAGGCCCCCATCAGCCCCAGCATTTT. Translating gives CASSYSGPHQPQHF.

This clonotype has a single count. The chain links TRBV2 to TRBJ2-1; D unresolved. The germline CDR1 and CDR2 sequences are SNHLY and FYNNEI. Trimming shortened V by 1 base and J by 12 bases, and 10 bases separated the two germline ends. There are 12 residues in the CDR3. Written as DNA, the CDR3 is TGTGCCAGCAGTGAAGGCGTACCCATGCAGTTCTTC. This encodes CASSEGVPMQFF.

The genes are TRBV11-2 and TRBJ2-3; 8 nucleotides align to TRBD2. J lost 5 bases, V lost 8 bases, and 21 bases had no gene match. This CDR3 has 18 residues. The V gene's germline CDR1 is SGHAT and CDR2 FQNNGV. CDR3 bases: TGTGCCAGCGCCTCTCAAATTCGACGGGGGGGCGGGGGAGATACGCAGTATTTT. This encodes CASASQIRRGGGGDTQYF.

The CDR3 DNA sequence: TGTGCCAGCAGCTTAGCGGGAGTCTATTACAATGAGCAGTTCTTC. Translation: CASSLAGVYYNEQFF. This chain joins TRBV5-8 and TRBJ2-1; 8 bases line up with TRBD2. The CDR3 sequence is 15 residues long. The V and J ends lost 2 bases and 4 bases, in that order; junction bases with no gene match: 5. CDR1 is SGHTS and CDR2 is YDEGEE in the germline V gene.

V gene TRBV7-6 combines with J gene TRBJ2-3; 8 bases align to TRBD1. Germline CDR1 reads SGHVS; CDR2 reads FNYEAQ. CDR3 length: 14 residues. Trimming at V came to 5 bases and at J to 2 bases, leaving 3 bases not matched to a gene. Here the CDR3 reads CASSRDRNTDTQYF. The CDR3 DNA follows: TGTGCCAGCAGCCGGGACAGGAACACAGATACGCAGTATTTT.

This clonotype has more than one count but fewer than ten. The J gene is TRBJ1-2, the V gene TRBV9, with D perhaps matching TRBD1 (5 bases). Trimming stripped 0 bases from V and 8 bases from J, with 17 bases between. CDR1 and CDR2 from the germline V gene are SGDLS and YYNGEE. CDR3 length equals 15 residues. Written as DNA, the CDR3 is TGTGCCAGCAGCGTAGGACAGCAAACCACTATCGGCTACACCTTC. This translates into CASSVGQQTTIGYTF.

The chain combines TRBV10-2 with TRBJ1-1; D perhaps matches TRBD1 (6 bases). V gave up 4 bases and J gave up 6 bases, with 9 bases separating them. The CDR3 is made up of 12 amino acids. Germline V gives CDR1 WSHSY, CDR2 SAAADI. This CDR3 is CASSGGGAEAFF. CDR3 bases: TGCGCCAGCAGTGGAGGGGGGGCTGAAGCTTTCTTT.

This clonotype has only a few counts. The chain's CDR3 is CSARGWLAGDEQFF. The DNA of the CDR3 is TGCAGTGCTAGAGGATGGCTAGCGGGAGATGAGCAGTTCTTC. This chain joins TRBV20-1 and TRBJ2-1; 10 bases fit TRBD2. The CDR3 is made up of 14 amino acids. Per germline, CDR1 DFQATT and CDR2 SNEGSKA (reference sequence). V trimming: 1 base; J trimming: 8 bases; junction bases outside the gene matches: 5.

The chain uses TRBV12-3 or TRBV12-4 and TRBJ2-5; D possibly corresponds to TRBD2 (6 bases). The CDR3 loop spans 17 amino acids. Between the trimmed V and J ends, which lost 1 base and 5 bases, there was a span of 20 bases. The CDR3 sequence: CASSLGRGTQFGETQYF. CDR3 DNA sequence: TGTGCCAGCAGTTTAGGGCGGGGTACCCAGTTCGGGGAGACCCAGTACTTC.